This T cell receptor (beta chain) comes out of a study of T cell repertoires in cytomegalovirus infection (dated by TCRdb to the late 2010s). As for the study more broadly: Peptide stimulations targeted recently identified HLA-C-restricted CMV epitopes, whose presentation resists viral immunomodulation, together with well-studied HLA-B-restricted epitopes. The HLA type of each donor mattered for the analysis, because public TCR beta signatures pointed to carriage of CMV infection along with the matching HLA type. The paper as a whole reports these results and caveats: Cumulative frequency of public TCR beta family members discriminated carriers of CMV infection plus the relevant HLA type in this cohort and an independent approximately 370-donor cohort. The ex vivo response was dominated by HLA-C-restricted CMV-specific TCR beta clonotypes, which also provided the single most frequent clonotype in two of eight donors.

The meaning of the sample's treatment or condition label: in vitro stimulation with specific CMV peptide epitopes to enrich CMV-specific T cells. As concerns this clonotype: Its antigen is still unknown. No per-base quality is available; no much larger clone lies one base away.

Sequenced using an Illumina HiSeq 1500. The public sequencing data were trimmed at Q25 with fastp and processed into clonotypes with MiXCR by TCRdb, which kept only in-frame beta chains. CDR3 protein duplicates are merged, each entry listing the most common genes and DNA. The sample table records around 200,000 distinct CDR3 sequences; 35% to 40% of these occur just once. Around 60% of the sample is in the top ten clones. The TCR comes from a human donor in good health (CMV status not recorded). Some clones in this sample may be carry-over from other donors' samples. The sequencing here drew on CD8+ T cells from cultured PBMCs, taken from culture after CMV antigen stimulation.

The CDR3 corresponds to CASSLHLGGYNEQFF. The DNA sequence is TGTGCCAGCAGCCTCCACTTAGGGGGTTACAATGAGCAGTTCTTC. The chain uses TRBV7-4 and TRBJ2-1, with a tentative D gene TRBD1 over 6 matching bases. The germline V gene yields SGHVT for CDR1 and SQSDAQ for CDR2. Between the V and J ends, shortened by 5 bases and 4 bases respectively, the junction contains 15 bases. The CDR3, from cysteine to phenylalanine, totals 15 residues. Just CDR3 DNA is preserved here, 45 bases in frame from base 1.